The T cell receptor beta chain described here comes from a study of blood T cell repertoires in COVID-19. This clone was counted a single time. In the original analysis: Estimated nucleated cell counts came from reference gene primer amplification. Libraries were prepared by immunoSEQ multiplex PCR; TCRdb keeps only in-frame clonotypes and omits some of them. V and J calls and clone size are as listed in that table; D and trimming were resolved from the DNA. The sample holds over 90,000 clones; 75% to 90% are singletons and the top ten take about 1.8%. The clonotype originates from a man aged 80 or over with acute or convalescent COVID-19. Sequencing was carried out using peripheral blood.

In DNA form, the CDR3 reads TGTGCCAGTAACGTCCAGGGGGGTAATCAGCCCCAGCATTTT. Translated: CASNVQGGNQPQHF. The genes are TRBV19 and TRBJ1-5; TRBD1 matches 7 bases. V was clipped by 7 bases and J by 4 bases; unmatched bases: 7. Per the germline V gene, CDR1 is LNHDA and CDR2 is SQIVND (reference sequence). The CDR3 spans 14 residues.